This T cell receptor beta chain came from a study of blood T cell repertoires in COVID-19. TCRdb's table, derived via immunoSEQ multiplex PCR, lists solely in-frame clones and lacks some. Of around 20,000 clones in the sample, about 86% were seen once. The CDR3 covers 16 residues. Per germline, CDR1 LNHDA and CDR2 SQIVND (reference sequence). The junction had 12 bases not matched to a gene; V was cut back by 3 bases and J by 6 bases. The chain uses TRBV19 and TRBJ1-2, with 8 nucleotides matching TRBD1. The sample was peripheral blood. The clonotype was recovered from a man between 65 and 79 years old with acute or convalescent COVID-19. The CDR3 DNA is TGTGCCAGTAGTATGATTCTGGCAGGGGGCGGTCATGGCTACACCTTC. It specifies CASSMILAGGGHGYTF.